This paragraph covers one T cell receptor beta chain sequence. The antigen remains undetermined. With V trimmed by 4 bases and J by 7 bases, 7 bases remained unmatched. The germline V gene has CDR1 ENHRY and CDR2 SYGVKD. This CDR3 is built from 14 residues. The sample is drawn from a study of cytomegalovirus exposure and HLA in healthy donors. Regarding the study as a whole: Confirmation in vitro established that a few CMV-associated chains were specific for CMV antigens. HLA-A and HLA-B allele assignments for most subjects were reportedly predicted accurately using TCR beta sequences. With further analysis later on, most CMV-associated TCR beta chains appeared HLA-restricted. Later examination showed HLA-associated TCR beta chains had greater clonal expansion than equally common others.

A multiplex PCR was run with 60 Vbeta primers and 13 Jbeta primers. The protocol was immunoSEQ multiplex PCR, while the TCRdb copy is restricted to in-frame clones and leaves out a portion. The repertoire consists of roughly 110,000 clones, with approximately 74% occurring once and the leading ten covering roughly 15%. The chain couples TRBV10-3 to TRBJ1-5; 7 positions agree with TRBD1. This receptor was obtained from a woman aged 40 to 49 in good health and CMV-seropositive. The sequencing sample was made of PBMCs. CDR3 loop: CAISGQGIGQPQHF. CDR3 bases: TGTGCCATCAGTGGACAGGGAATTGGGCAGCCCCAGCATTTT.